A selection of T cell receptor beta chains follows, all from one sample in a study of cytotoxic CD8 clonotypes in ibrutinib-treated CLL. Sequenced by immunoSEQ multiplex PCR; TCRdb stores in-frame clones only, minus some. The sample includes 35,000 to 45,000 clones, approximately 70% of them seen just once. The material sequenced was PBMCs, taken after 12 months of ibrutinib treatment. The receptors were sampled from a human donor with chronic lymphocytic leukemia. The CDR3 runs from the conserved cysteine through the conserved F or W. Fields, in order: clone size, J gene, V gene, D gene, CDR3 DNA, CDR3 protein. A D gene is named only where the DNA matches it firmly. The size field is filled for only some rows; it gives once, few, many or a size class.

size: NA; J: TRBJ2-7; V: TRBV11-2; D: TRBD1; DNA: TGTGCCAGCAGCTTGACAGGGGGAGACTACGAGCAGTACTTC; CDR3: CASSLTGGDYEQYF
size: NA; J: TRBJ1-1; V: TRBV6-5; D: NA; DNA: TGTGCCAGCAGTCCGAGGACTGAAGCTTTCTTT; CDR3: CASSPRTEAFF
size: NA; J: TRBJ2-3; V: TRBV7-3; D: NA; DNA: TGTGCCAGCAGCCACCCGGGCAATACGCAGTATTTT; CDR3: CASSHPGNTQYF
size: NA; J: TRBJ2-1; V: TRBV9; D: TRBD2; DNA: TGTGCCAGCAGCGTAGAGGTTCTAGCGGTGATAAATGAGCAGTTCTTC; CDR3: CASSVEVLAVINEQFF
size: NA; J: TRBJ1-4; V: TRBV18; D: NA; DNA: TGTGCCAGCTCACCCGTCGGACAGGAAAAACTGTTTTTT; CDR3: CASSPVGQEKLFF
size: once; J: TRBJ2-3; V: TRBV5-1; D: TRBD2; DNA: TGCGCCAGCAGCGGGACTATTATAGGAGATACGCAGTATTTT; CDR3: CASSGTIIGDTQYF
size: once; J: TRBJ2-3; V: TRBV4-2; D: NA; DNA: TGTGCCAGCAGCCAAGCAGTGAGATTCACAGATACGCAGTATTTT; CDR3: CASSQAVRFTDTQYF
size: NA; J: TRBJ2-3; V: TRBV4-1; D: TRBD2; DNA: TGCGCCAGCAGCCCAAATCTAGCGGGAGCGTCCGATACGCAGTATTTT; CDR3: CASSPNLAGASDTQYF
size: NA; J: TRBJ2-7; V: TRBV7-2; D: TRBD2; DNA: TGTGCCAGCAGCCGTGAGACTAGCGGGGTCACCTACGAGCAGTACTTC; CDR3: CASSRETSGVTYEQYF
size: NA; J: TRBJ2-5; V: TRBV28; D: NA; DNA: TGTGCCAGCAGTGGGGCAGGGATAAGGGAAGAGACCCAGTACTTC; CDR3: CASSGAGIREETQYF
size: NA; J: TRBJ2-5; V: TRBV7-2; D: TRBD2; DNA: TGTGCCAGCAGCTTAAACAGCGGGACTTTGAAAGAGACCCAGTACTTC; CDR3: CASSLNSGTLKETQYF
size: few; J: TRBJ2-4; V: TRBV5-4; D: NA; DNA: TGTGCCAGCAGCCCCTCCCTTGGGCGGGGCAAAAACATTCAGTACTTC; CDR3: CASSPSLGRGKNIQYF